This T cell receptor (beta chain) was found in a study of T cells in Graves' hyperthyroidism and ophthalmopathy. Study-level points and caveats: A 13 V-J model separated ophthalmopathy from stable hyperthyroidism. Most clonotypes expanded in the thyroid (above 0.001) were also present in blood.

The CDR3 regions of TCR beta were amplified from RNA transcripts. When the TCR CDR3 underwent first-round RT-PCR, the HTBI primer set was used. TCRdb analysed the multiplex PCR reads with MiXCR anew, one entry per CDR3 protein. The sample has about 600,000 distinct CDR3 sequences, around 14% seen once. This clonotype has a count of ten or more. Its antigen is as yet unknown. The PBMCs studied were ones that came from 10 ml fresh peripheral blood. CDR3 length: 14 amino acids. Germline V CDR1 and CDR2: SQVTM, ANQGSEA. The J segment lost 1 base and the V segment lost 6 bases, leaving 6 bases of the junction unmatched.

The TCR originated in a woman under 30 with Graves' ophthalmopathy. This rearrangement joins TRBV29-1 to TRBJ2-3; TRBD2 aligns across 8 bases. Sequencing was carried out using blood. CDR3 in amino acids: CSVESGSGTDTQYF. The DNA of the CDR3 is TGCAGCGTCGAAAGCGGGAGTGGCACAGATACGCAGTATTTT.